These 10 T cell receptor beta chains share one sample of origin, sequenced in a study of sequential checkpoint blockade in melanoma. Treatment: randomized to nivolumab then ipilimumab (arm A) or the reverse (arm B). Profiling relied on immunoSEQ multiplex PCR, and the TCRdb table lists in-frame clones only, not all of them. Among nearly 9,000 clones listed, roughly 23% were seen once. The sequenced sample was tumor tissue (inferred from file names), obtained from a patient given nivolumab and ipilimumab in sequence. The source of these receptors is a human donor with melanoma.

The chain couples TRBV28 to TRBJ1-4; weak D call: TRBD1 (5 bases). Germline V lookup: CDR1 MDHEN, CDR2 SYDVKM. The germline V and J ends were trimmed by 6 bases and 0 bases, with 14 bases remaining between them. The CDR3 has 16 amino acids. The CDR3 protein is CASRPRGTATNEKLFF. CDR3 nucleotide sequence: TGTGCCAGCAGGCCACGAGGGACGGCAACTAATGAAAAACTGTTTTTT.

The chain is built from TRBV23-1 and TRBJ1-1; D is possibly TRBD1 (5 bases). TRBV23-1 carries the ORF label, with uncertain function. Trimming removed 4 bases at V and 10 bases at J, with 16 bases between. This CDR3 contains 13 residues. The CDR3 bases are TGCGCCAGCAGTCCGCGGGTTACCGGGGGAGCTTTCTTT. Translating it yields CASSPRVTGGAFF.

The chain recombines TRBV23-1 with TRBJ2-5; a weak D match, TRBD1 (6 bases). TRBV23-1 is an open reading frame, and its role is uncertain. The CDR3 sequence is 15 residues long. Trimming cost V 6 bases and J 4 bases, with 18 bases left between them. The CDR3 bases are TGCGCCAGCAGCCAAGATCCTACAGGGCGAGAGACCCAGTACTTC. It yields the protein CASSQDPTGRETQYF.

This clone occurred many times. The chain carries TRBV6-8 and TRBJ2-1; 9 nucleotides agree with TRBD1. Germline lookup yields CDR1 MNHGY and CDR2 SAAAGT. The CDR3 runs 16 residues. J gave up 0 bases and V 5 bases, and 5 bases lay outside the gene matches. The CDR3 bases are TGTGCCAGCAGTACCCCACAGGGGGCCTCCTACAATGAGCAGTTCTTC. The encoded protein is CASSTPQGASYNEQFF.

This clone turned up a few times. Here the CDR3 reads CASSQGFYPAGVGEQYF. CDR3 nucleotide sequence: TGCGCCAGCAGCCAAGGATTCTATCCAGCGGGGGTCGGCGAGCAGTACTTC. The J gene is TRBJ2-7, the V gene TRBV4-1, with 8 bases lining up with TRBD2. The CDR3 consists of 17 residues. The germline CDR1 and CDR2 sequences are MGHRA and YSYEKL. The J segment lost 6 bases and the V segment lost 1 base, leaving 14 bases of the junction unmatched.

This clone has only a few counts. The J gene is TRBJ1-2, the V gene TRBV6-8; 7 bases line up with TRBD1. The V segment lost 10 bases and the J segment 3 bases; nucleotides outside the gene matches: 8. There are 13 residues in the CDR3. In germline, CDR1 is MNHGY, CDR2 SAAAGT. CDR3 sequence: CAIHPGQHYGYTF. Written as DNA, the CDR3 is TGTGCCATTCACCCGGGACAGCACTATGGCTACACCTTC.

This clone was seen a few times. This rearrangement joins TRBV11-3 to TRBJ2-1; no reliable D call. CDR3 length: 14 amino acids. From germline, CDR1 is SGHNT and CDR2 YENEEA. Trimming cost V 3 bases and J 8 bases, with 14 bases left between them. In DNA, the CDR3 is TGTGCCAGCAGCTTGGTGGGTGGCCGAGATGAGCAGTTCTTC. Encoded protein: CASSLVGGRDEQFF.

This clone was picked up many times. V and J are TRBV11-3 and TRBJ2-7; 7 bases match TRBD2. The CDR3 spans 17 residues. In germline, CDR1 is SGHNT, CDR2 YENEEA. V lost 5 bases and J lost 1; bases outside the gene matches: 14. CDR3 sequence reads: CASSPHRSGRRSYEQYV. As DNA, the CDR3 is TGTGCCAGCAGCCCACATCGGTCCGGGAGGAGATCCTACGAGCAGTACGTC.

This clone was counted only a few times. This chain uses TRBV11-3 with TRBJ2-1; weak D call: TRBD2 (5 bases). The germline V gene has CDR1 SGHNT and CDR2 YENEEA. The CDR3 is 17 residues long. The germline V and J ends were trimmed by 5 bases and 3 bases, with 20 bases remaining between them. In DNA, the CDR3 is TGTGCCAGCAGCCAAGGTTCGAGGGTCGCATACTACAATGAGCAGTTCTTC. This encodes CASSQGSRVAYYNEQFF.

V is TRBV25-1 and J is TRBJ2-1; no reliable D call. Trimming pared 7 bases from V and 6 bases from J, leaving 13 bases between. CDR1 is MGHDK and CDR2 is SYGVNS in the germline V gene. CDR3 size: 13 residues. CDR3 region: CASTLTGRNEQFF. CDR3 coding DNA: TGTGCCAGCACCCTTACGGGTCGCAATGAGCAGTTCTTC. The entire variable domain, with the rest obtained from reference TRBV25-1 and TRBJ2-1, is as follows: EADIYQTPRYLVIGTGKKITLECSQTMGHDKMYWYQQDPGMELHLIHYSYGVNSTEKGDLSSESTVSRIRTEHFPLTLESARPSHTSQYLCASTLTGRNEQFFGPGTRLTVL.